The 9 T cell receptor beta chains below were found in one sample sequenced in a study of T cell responses to AZD1222 COVID-19 vaccine. Clones were read by immunoSEQ multiplex PCR, and TCRdb kept only the in-frame ones, dropping some. Among some 28,000 clones listed, around 80% were seen once. Source: peripheral blood, taken on day 0 of AZD1222 vaccination. Receptors were obtained from an adult in good health.

Concerning this clone: Other DNA sequences in the same sample also yield this CDR3. The chain links TRBV28 to TRBJ1-2; 12 nucleotides match TRBD1. V lost 1 base and J lost 7; bases outside the gene matches: 4. CDR1 and CDR2 (germline): MDHEN, SYDVKM. The CDR3 runs 15 residues. The CDR3 sequence: CASSLLGQGAFGYTF. The DNA of the CDR3 is TGTGCCAGCAGTTTATTGGGACAGGGGGCCTTTGGCTACACCTTC.

V gene TRBV5-1 combines with J gene TRBJ2-6; D is undetermined. V was trimmed by 2 bases and J by 0 bases, leaving 6 bases between them. Germline lookup yields CDR1 SGHRS and CDR2 YFSETQ. This CDR3 is 15 amino acids long. Here the CDR3 reads CASSFGNSGANVLTF. The DNA for the CDR3 is TGCGCCAGCAGCTTCGGCAACTCTGGGGCCAACGTCCTGACTTTC.

The chain joins TRBV6-5 to TRBJ2-5, with 8 bases that match TRBD1. J was trimmed by 6 bases and V by 7 bases; bases with no gene match: 10. Germline V CDR1 and CDR2: MNHEY, SVGAGI. This CDR3 region has 14 residues. CDR3 residues: CASTPGQVSKTQYF. The DNA of the CDR3 is TGTGCCAGCACCCCGGGACAGGTGTCTAAGACCCAGTACTTC.

The V and J genes are TRBV7-9 and TRBJ2-3, with 9 bases that match TRBD2. V gave up 4 bases and J gave up 6 bases; unmatched junction bases: 11. The CDR3 runs to 16 residues. The germline CDR1 and CDR2 sequences are SEHNR and FQNEAQ (reference sequence). In nucleotides, the CDR3 is TGTGCCAGCAGCTCCTCAGCGGGAGGCTCCTACGATACGCAGTATTTT. It translates to CASSSSAGGSYDTQYF.

This chain uses TRBV2 with TRBJ2-4; D might be TRBD1 (6 bases). The V gene's germline CDR1 is SNHLY and CDR2 FYNNEI. CDR3 length: 12 amino acids. The germline V and J ends were trimmed by 2 bases and 15 bases, with 14 bases remaining between them. CDR3 sequence: CASSENRAEGYF. As DNA, the CDR3 is TGTGCCAGCAGTGAAAACAGGGCCGAAGGGTACTTC.

This rearrangement joins TRBV3-1 (or the pseudogene TRBV3-2) to TRBJ1-3; D is undetermined. Germline V gene sequence: CDR1 LGHDT, CDR2 YNNKEL (reference sequence). The CDR3 extends over 14 amino acids. The ends were cut back, 3 bases at V and 0 bases at J, with 6 bases in the middle. CDR3 nucleotides: TGTGCCAGCAGCCACACAAGCTCTGGAAACACCATATATTTT. This gives the protein CASSHTSSGNTIYF.

J is TRBJ1-3 and V is TRBV19; no clear D gene. CDR3 length equals 11 residues. The germline V gene encodes CDR1 LNHDA and CDR2 SQIVND (reference sequence). Trimming removed 4 bases at V and 6 bases at J, with 4 bases between. CDR3 loop: CASSRQNTIYF. In nucleotides, the CDR3 is TGTGCCAGTAGTAGGCAAAACACCATATATTTT.

The chain combines TRBV18 with TRBJ1-6; possible D gene TRBD1, 5 bases. Germline lookup yields CDR1 KGHSH and CDR2 LQKENI. V lost 2 bases to trimming and J lost 0 bases, with 5 bases between them. The CDR3 loop spans 15 amino acids. The CDR3 is CASSPDSSYNSPLHF. The CDR3 bases are TGTGCCAGCTCACCAGACAGCTCCTATAATTCACCCCTCCACTTT.

A note on this clone: A read error may produce the germline difference seen at one junction end. V and J are TRBV9 and TRBJ1-6; 10 nucleotides align to TRBD1. The CDR3 length is 16 residues. From germline, CDR1 is SGDLS and CDR2 YYNGEE. This CDR3 is CASRVGGGQGKSPLHF. The CDR3 bases are TGTGCCAGCCGCGTCGGGGGGGGACAGGGGAAGTCACCCCTCCACTTT.